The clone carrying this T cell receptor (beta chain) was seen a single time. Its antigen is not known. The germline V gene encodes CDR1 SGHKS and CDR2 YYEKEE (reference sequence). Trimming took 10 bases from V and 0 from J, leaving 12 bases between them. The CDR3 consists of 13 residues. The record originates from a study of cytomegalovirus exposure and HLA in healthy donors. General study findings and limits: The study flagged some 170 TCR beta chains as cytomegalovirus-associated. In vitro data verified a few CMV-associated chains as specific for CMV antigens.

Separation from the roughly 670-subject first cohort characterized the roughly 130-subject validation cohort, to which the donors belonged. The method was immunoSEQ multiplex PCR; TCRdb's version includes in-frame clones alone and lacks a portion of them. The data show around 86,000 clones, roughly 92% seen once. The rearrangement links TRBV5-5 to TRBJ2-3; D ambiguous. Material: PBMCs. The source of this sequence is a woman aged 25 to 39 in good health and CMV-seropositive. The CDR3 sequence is CASHLTSTDTQYF. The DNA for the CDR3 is TGTGCCTCCCACCTAACTAGCACAGATACGCAGTATTTT.